This T cell receptor (beta chain) was retrieved from a study of CD8 T cells in Susac syndrome (dated by TCRdb to between 2018 and 2021). Some background on the complete study: Repertoire sequencing was used to test whether CD8+ T cell activation and differentiation in Susac syndrome was antigen driven. Clonality of the CD8+ T cell repertoire was compared between around 13 healthy donors, about 14 Susac syndrome patients and some 15 multiple sclerosis patients. Broad study findings and their caveats: The study acknowledged that relatively few individuals were included in the TCR sequencing and HLA analysis.

The CDR3 starts with the cysteine, ends with the phenylalanine, and has 14 residues. This entry keeps only the CDR3 DNA: 42 bases, framed from base 1. From the germline V gene, CDR1 is SGDLS and CDR2 is YYNGEE. V has 4 bases trimmed and J has 6 bases trimmed; junction bases matching no gene number 9. High-throughput TCR beta sequencing profiled peripheral blood CD8+ and CD4+ T cells from healthy donors, Susac syndrome patients and multiple sclerosis patients. The multiple sclerosis controls were treatment-naive patients whose relapsing-remitting disease, either stable or active, fulfilled the revised McDonald criteria. Bulk CD8+ and CD4+ T cells were purified by magnetic negative isolation, while CD8+ TEMRA cells were enriched using FACS. Blood was drawn into EDTA tubes, processed within 24 hours, and PBMCs were isolated by density gradient centrifugation. PBMCs destined for TCR sequencing were cryopreserved in liquid nitrogen and later thawed in a 37 °C water bath. A purity of at least 90% was achieved for sorted or isolated CD4+, CD8+ and CD8+ TEMRA cells.

To note about this clonotype: Its antigen is currently not known. No base quality values were provided; no much bigger clone lies one nucleotide off.

RNA was extracted using the RNeasy kit, and about 0.5 to 1 ug of the RNA was reverse transcribed with random hexamers. TCR beta CDR3 regions were amplified with the immunoSEQ multiplex PCR assay covering 54 Vbeta and 13 Jbeta segments. PCR amplification bias was corrected by using a synthetic template baseline for primer optimization and computational correction. For the original study's pipeline: Only productive sequences were kept, with reads annotated to V, D and J genes according to IMGT and analyzed in immunoSEQ Analyzer. Clonality was computed as one minus Shannon entropy normalized by log2 of the number of productive unique sequences. For each patient and control, public and private clones were evaluated among the 100 most prevalent clones. Susac-specific clones were defined as absent from healthy and MS cohorts, around 980 published viral clones and other ImmuneACCESS disease sequences. TCRdb's own reprocessing of the public reads used fastp at Q25 and MiXCR and kept productive beta chains. Records with the same CDR3 protein are collapsed into one entry carrying the most frequent genes and DNA. It is TCRdb's table, rather than the study itself, that gives the V and J calls and clone size. The sample data list about 150,000 distinct CDR3 sequences, and around 96% of these were observed just once. Roughly 0.21% of the sample lies in the top ten.

The receptor was isolated from a human donor with multiple sclerosis. Sequencing used CD8+ T cells from PBMCs. The sequence is built from TRBV9 and TRBJ2-7, with 8 bases aligning to TRBD1. The CDR3 loop reads CASSIRDRHGEQYF. The nucleotide sequence reads as follows: TGTGCCAGCAGCATCCGGGACAGGCACGGCGAGCAGTACTTC.